The entry below gives a single T cell receptor (beta chain) sequence along with its context. V lost 3 bases and J lost 1; bases outside the gene matches: 4. The CDR3 contains 15 residues. The data derive from a study of patients and donors after allogeneic stem cell transplantation. MiXCR, applied by TCRdb to the RT-PCR reads, yields one record per CDR3 protein. The table shows about a million distinct CDR3 sequences, with roughly 18% occurring only once. The sequenced material came from blood, either unsorted or a sorted T cell fraction (not recorded which). This clonotype was obtained from a human donor who was either an allogeneic HSCT recipient or a stem cell or donor lymphocyte infusion donor (not recorded which). It is not recorded whose cells these are; they may come from a transplant donor. The rearrangement joins TRBV12-3 or TRBV12-4 to TRBJ2-3; 7 nucleotides align to TRBD2. The CDR3 coding sequence is TGTGCCAGCAGTTTCGGGGACTACCGCACAGATACGCAGTATTTT. Its protein product is CASSFGDYRTDTQYF.